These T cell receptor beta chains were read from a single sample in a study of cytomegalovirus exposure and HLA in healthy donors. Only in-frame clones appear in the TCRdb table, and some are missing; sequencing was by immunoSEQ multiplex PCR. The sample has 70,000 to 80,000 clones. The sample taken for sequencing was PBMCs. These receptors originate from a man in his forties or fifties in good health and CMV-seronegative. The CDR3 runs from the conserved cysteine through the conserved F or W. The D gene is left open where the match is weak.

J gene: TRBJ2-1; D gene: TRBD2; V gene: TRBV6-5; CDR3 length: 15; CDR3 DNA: TGTGCCAGCAGTTACTCCCCGGCGGGGGGGGATGAGCAGTTCTTC; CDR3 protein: CASSYSPAGGDEQFF
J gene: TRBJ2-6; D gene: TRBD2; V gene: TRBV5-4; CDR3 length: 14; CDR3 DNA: TGTGCCGTCGGGAGGGGATCTGGGGCCAACGTCCTGACTTTC; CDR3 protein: CAVGRGSGANVLTF
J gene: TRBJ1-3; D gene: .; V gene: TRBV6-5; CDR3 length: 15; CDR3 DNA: TGTGCCAGCAGTAGGGGCACCTACTCTGGAAACACCATATATTTT; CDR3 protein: CASSRGTYSGNTIYF
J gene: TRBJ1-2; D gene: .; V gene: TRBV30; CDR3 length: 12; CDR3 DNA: TGTGCCTGGATCCGAACGGGGGGCGGCTACACCTTC; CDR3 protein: CAWIRTGGGYTF
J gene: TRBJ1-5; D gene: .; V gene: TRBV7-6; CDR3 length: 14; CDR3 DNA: TGTGCCAGCAGCTTAGCCCGCGGAGCCCAGCCCCAGCATTTT; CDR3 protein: CASSLARGAQPQHF
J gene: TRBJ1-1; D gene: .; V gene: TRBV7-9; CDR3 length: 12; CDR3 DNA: TGTGCCAGCAGTTCCCGACAGGATGAAGCTTTCTTT; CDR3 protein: CASSSRQDEAFF
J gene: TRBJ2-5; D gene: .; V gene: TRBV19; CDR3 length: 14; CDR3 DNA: TGTGCCAGTAGTACGACGGGATTCCAAGAGACCCAGTACTTC; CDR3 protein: CASSTTGFQETQYF
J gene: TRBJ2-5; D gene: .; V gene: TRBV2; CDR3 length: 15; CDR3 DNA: TGTGCCAGCAGGCCCACAGAGCGGTACCAAGAGACCCAGTACTTC; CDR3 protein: CASRPTERYQETQYF
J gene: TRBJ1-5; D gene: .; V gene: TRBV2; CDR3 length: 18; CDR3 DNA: TGTGCCAGCAGTGATCGTGACAGCCCCTTTTATAGCAATCAGCCCCAGCATTTT; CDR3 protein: CASSDRDSPFYSNQPQHF
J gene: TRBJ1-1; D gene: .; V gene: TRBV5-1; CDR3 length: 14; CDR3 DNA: TGCGCCAGCAGCTTGGTTCAGGGGAACACTGAAGCTTTCTTT; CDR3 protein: CASSLVQGNTEAFF
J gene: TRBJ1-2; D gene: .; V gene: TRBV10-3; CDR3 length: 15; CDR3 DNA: TGTGCCATCAGTGAATCCCCTGGACAGCTCTATGGCTACACCTTC; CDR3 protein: CAISESPGQLYGYTF
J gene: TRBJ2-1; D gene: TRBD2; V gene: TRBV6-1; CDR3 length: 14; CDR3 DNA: TGTGCCAGCGGGAGGGGAGACCTTTACAATGAGCAGTTCTTC; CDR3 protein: CASGRGDLYNEQFF
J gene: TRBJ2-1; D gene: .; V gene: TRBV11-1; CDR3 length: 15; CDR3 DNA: TGTGCCAGCAGCTTCTACAGTGGGATTAGGGGTGAGCAGTTCTTC; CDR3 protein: CASSFYSGIRGEQFF
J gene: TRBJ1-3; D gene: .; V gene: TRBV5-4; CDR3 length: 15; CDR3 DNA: TGTGCCAGCAGCTTGTACGGGGTCAGTAGAAACACCATATATTTT; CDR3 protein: CASSLYGVSRNTIYF
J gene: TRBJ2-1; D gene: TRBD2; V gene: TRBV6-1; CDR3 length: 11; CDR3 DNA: TGTGCCACCGGGAGGGACAATGAGCAGTTCTTC; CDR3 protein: CATGRDNEQFF
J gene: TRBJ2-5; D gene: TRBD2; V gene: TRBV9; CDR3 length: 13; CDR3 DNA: TGTGCCAGCAGCCCCCCGGGGGGGAGGGCCCAGTACTTC; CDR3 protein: CASSPPGGRAQYF
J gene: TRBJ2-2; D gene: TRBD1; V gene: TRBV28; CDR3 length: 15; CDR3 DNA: TGTGCCAGCAGTGAAGGGGGCACGAACACCGGGGAGCTGTTTTTT; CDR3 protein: CASSEGGTNTGELFF
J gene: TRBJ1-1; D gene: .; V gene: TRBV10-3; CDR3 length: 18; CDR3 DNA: TGTGCCATCAGTGAGTCGAGTCAGGGTAAGGGTAAAGGCACTGAAGCTTTCTTT; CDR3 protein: CAISESSQGKGKGTEAFF
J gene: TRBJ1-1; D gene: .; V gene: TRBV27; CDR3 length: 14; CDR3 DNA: TGTGCCAGCAGTTACGGGACATGGGGCACTGAAGCTTTCTTT; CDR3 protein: CASSYGTWGTEAFF
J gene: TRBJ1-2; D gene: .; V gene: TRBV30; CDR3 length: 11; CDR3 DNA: TGTGCCTGGAGTCTGGGGGGAGGCTACACCTTC; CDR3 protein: CAWSLGGGYTF
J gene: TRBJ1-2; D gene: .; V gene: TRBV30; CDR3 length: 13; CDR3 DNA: TGTGCCTGGAGTGTGGGGCACCTCTATGGCTACACCTTC; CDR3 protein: CAWSVGHLYGYTF
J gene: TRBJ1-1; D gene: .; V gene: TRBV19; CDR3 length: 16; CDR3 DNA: TGTGCCAGTAGTATTCTAAGGACAGTGTCGTTCGACGAAGCTTTCTTT; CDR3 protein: CASSILRTVSFDEAFF
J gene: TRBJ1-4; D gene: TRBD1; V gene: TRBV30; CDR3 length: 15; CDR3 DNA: TGTGCCTGGAGTTTCGGACAGGCCGCCGATGAAAAACTGTTTTTT; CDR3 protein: CAWSFGQAADEKLFF
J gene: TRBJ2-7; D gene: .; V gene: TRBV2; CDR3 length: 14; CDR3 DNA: TGTGCCAGCAGTGAACAGTACCCCTCCTACGAGCAGTACTTC; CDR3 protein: CASSEQYPSYEQYF
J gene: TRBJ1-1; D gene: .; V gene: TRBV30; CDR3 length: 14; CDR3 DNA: TGTGCCTGGAGTGGGGGGCCGATAAACACTGAAGCTTTCTTT; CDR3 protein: CAWSGGPINTEAFF
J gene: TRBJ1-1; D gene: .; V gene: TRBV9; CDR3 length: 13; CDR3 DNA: TGTGCCAGCAGCGTAGTTTCAGGGACTGAAGCTTTCTTT; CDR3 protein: CASSVVSGTEAFF